This TCR beta chain emerged from a study of immune characterization of retroperitoneal liposarcoma (dated by TCRdb to 2018 to 2020). The method was PCR. The sequencer listed for this sample is NextSeq 500. The public sequencing data were trimmed at Q25 with fastp and processed into clonotypes with MiXCR by TCRdb, which kept only in-frame beta chains. Under each unique CDR3 protein, matching rows form one entry showing the most common genes and DNA. The sample table lists under 11,000 distinct CDR3 sequences, approximately 22% of them with a count of one. Around 10% of the sample comes from the top ten. Note on this clonotype: There is no known antigen for this receptor. Qualities for individual bases were not recorded, and no much larger clone is one base off.

Based on the germline V gene, the CDR1 and CDR2 sequences are ENHRY and SYGVKD. Trimming takes 10 bases from V and 0 bases from J, and the germline ends sit 14 bases apart. The CDR3 runs 14 amino acids, cysteine and phenylalanine included. Here the CDR3 DNA is all that survives: 42 bases in frame from base 1. This sequence originates from a female donor with retroperitoneal liposarcoma. The sequencing sample was made of blood. This chain joins TRBV10-3 to TRBJ2-3, with the D gene uncertain. The CDR3 region: CASGVGGSTDTQYF. The base sequence is TGTGCCAGTGGGGTGGGCGGCAGCACAGATACGCAGTATTTT.